This TCR beta chain emerged from a study of beta chain features in type 1 diabetes. Over 98% purity was reached by all sorted populations. The entirety of the isolated RNA underwent reverse transcription, so expressed TCRB transcripts were sequenced. Assay: immunoSEQ multiplex PCR; the TCRdb copy retains only in-frame clones and omits some. The table records 300,000 or so clones, 7.5% to 9% of them present only once. This clone came up a few times. The J segment lost 1 base and the V segment lost 5 bases, leaving 3 bases of the junction unmatched. CDR1 is SGHVS and CDR2 is FNYEAQ in the germline V gene. The CDR3 contains 15 residues.

The receptor was derived from a woman younger than 35 in good health. J is TRBJ1-1 and V is TRBV7-6; 11 positions match TRBD1. Material: central memory CD4+ T cells from blood. As DNA, the CDR3 is TGTGCCAGCAGCAGCGGACAGGGGGCGAACACTGAAGCTTTCTTT. Protein: CASSSGQGANTEAFF.